Below, one TCR beta chain is given with its context. Its antigen is as yet unknown. This sample is part of a study of shared clonotypes between healthy human individuals. The study's findings and limits: Some naive CD4 clonotypes, roughly 5%, turned up in common across a handful of donors.

Several immunoSEQ 96-well plates shared each subset's DNA, each plate a replicate. Some clones are missing from TCRdb's copy, which holds only in-frame ones; the method was immunoSEQ multiplex PCR. The sample lists about 2.1 million clones, just over 90% occurring once. CD8 cells classed as naive were CD45RO-negative and positively selected for CCR7, excluding terminally differentiated effector memory CD45RA+ cells. Donors were healthy HIV-negative adults without recently reported acute infections or vaccinations. CDR1 PRHDT and CDR2 FYEKMQ come from the germline V gene (reference sequence). CDR3 length equals 16 residues. Germline trimming cut 0 bases from V and 7 bases from J; bases unmatched to any gene: 6.

Sequencing input: naive CD8+ T cells from PBMCs. The chain is built from TRBV13 and TRBJ2-4; 10 bases match TRBD2. The sequence derives from a man aged 18-30 years in good health. Some clones in this sample may be carry-over from other donors' samples. The CDR3 DNA follows: TGTGCCAGCAGCTTAGGCCGGGCTAGCGGGAGTAACATTCAGTACTTC. This encodes CASSLGRASGSNIQYF.